These T cell receptor beta chains were read from a single sample in a study of metastatic and nonmetastatic thyroid tumors. TCRdb re-called the PCR reads with MiXCR. Among tens of thousands of clones, roughly 13% were seen once, and the ten largest hold about 10%. The sample taken for sequencing was blood. The receptors derive from a female donor with papillary thyroid cancer or a benign thyroid nodule (not recorded which). Some clones in this sample may be carry-over from other donors' samples. Each CDR3 is given with its conserved first and last residue. The D gene is left open where the match is weak. Clone size is given for some rows only: seen once, a few or many times, or a class if the clone is expanded.

clone_size	d_call	v_call	j_call	cdr3_aa
many	-	TRBV29-1	TRBJ1-1	CSAKKNTEAFF
many	-	TRBV19	TRBJ2-1	CASRQGADEQFF
many	TRBD2	TRBV19	TRBJ2-7	CASGGGREAYEQYF
many	TRBD1	TRBV28	TRBJ1-2	CASSLYGTGAPYGYTF
many	TRBD1	TRBV30	TRBJ2-7	CAWRQGSSYEQYF
many	-	TRBV5-1	TRBJ1-2	CASSSGGGGYTF
many	TRBD1	TRBV5-1	TRBJ1-2	CASSGGPGGYGYTF
many	-	TRBV12-3/TRBV12-4	TRBJ2-1	CASSLEIIGEQFF
few	-	TRBV6-1	TRBJ1-3	CASSEWGLNSGNTIYF
many	TRBD2	TRBV28	TRBJ2-7	CASRPGRGTPHEQYF
-	-	TRBV7-6	TRBJ2-1	CASSLDQMGSYNEQFF
-	-	TRBV20-1	TRBJ2-1	CSARDLELELSGDEQFF
-	TRBD2	TRBV27	TRBJ2-7	CASSLSPGLAMIHEQYF
many	-	TRBV12-3/TRBV12-4	TRBJ2-7	CASSLALGRAYEQYF
many	-	TRBV19	TRBJ1-1	CASSINKIRVGYTEAFF
-	-	TRBV12-3/TRBV12-4	TRBJ1-6	CASTARVDSPLHF
many	-	TRBV6-2/TRBV6-3	TRBJ2-3	CASTGGHTQYF
-	-	TRBV7-2	TRBJ2-7	CASILVGSSGVQQYF
many	-	TRBV14	TRBJ2-5	CASSQQIRGETQYF
few	-	TRBV6-1	TRBJ2-1	CASSILPLNSYEQFF
many	-	TRBV5-8	TRBJ1-1	CASSFAGAVNTEAFF
few	-	TRBV7-9	TRBJ1-6	CASSFYTRTLHF
few	-	TRBV10-3	TRBJ2-7	CAISDVLEGSRPYEQYF
many	-	TRBV24-1	TRBJ2-2	CATSDLWGGELFF
many	TRBD2	TRBV2	TRBJ2-7	CASRLATTYEQYF
many	-	TRBV5-8	TRBJ1-1	CASSSRSRVSSPEAFF
few	TRBD1	TRBV7-9	TRBJ2-7	CASSFGQGNEQYF
-	TRBD2	TRBV4-1	TRBJ2-7	CASSPGTMWTYEQYF
many	-	TRBV6-1	TRBJ1-1	CASGGGAEAFF
-	-	TRBV2	TRBJ2-3	CAISEAGTDTHYF
many	-	TRBV11-2	TRBJ1-1	CASSWVGTEAFF
many	-	TRBV19	TRBJ1-4	CASSPKKGIRGLILSTNEKLFF
many	-	TRBV15	TRBJ2-5	CATSGRVAGSETQYF
few	TRBD2	TRBV6-2/TRBV6-3	TRBJ2-7	CASRTVAGAYDQYF
many	-	TRBV18	TRBJ2-7	CASSPDLESEQYF
-	-	TRBV7-2	TRBJ2-7	CASSSTNSPVGEQYF
many	-	TRBV4-3	TRBJ1-1	CASRETAVNTEAFF
many	TRBD2	TRBV7-9	TRBJ2-7	CASSSGLAGYYEQYF
many	-	TRBV12-3/TRBV12-4	TRBJ2-7	CASTAQGGTSYEQYF